Listed below are T cell receptor beta chains from one sample, sequenced in a study of cytomegalovirus exposure and HLA in healthy donors. Profiling relied on immunoSEQ multiplex PCR, and the TCRdb table lists in-frame clones only, not all of them. The table lists fewer than 200,000 clones, roughly 79% of them singletons. Source material: PBMCs. Receptor source: a woman aged 18-29 years in good health and CMV-seropositive. The CDR3 runs from the conserved cysteine through the conserved F or W. D genes are given only for firm matches. Some rows have no size entry. The others give once, few or many, or a class for an expanded clone.

V	J	D	size	CDR3	DNA
TRBV5-4	TRBJ1-2	NA	NA	CASSPRGAPSGYTF	TGTGCCAGCAGCCCAAGAGGAGCACCCAGCGGCTACACCTTC
TRBV6-1	TRBJ2-7	TRBD1	NA	CASKQEIQGYEQYF	TGTGCCAGTAAGCAAGAAATACAGGGGTACGAGCAGTACTTC
TRBV6-1	TRBJ2-2	TRBD1	NA	CASSFGDSRTGELFF	TGTGCCAGCAGTTTTGGGGACAGCCGGACCGGGGAGCTGTTTTTT
TRBV2	TRBJ1-2	TRBD1	NA	CAPGQGDFYGYTF	TGTGCCCCGGGACAGGGGGATTTCTATGGCTACACCTTC
TRBV19	TRBJ2-3	NA	few	CASSIDGRFTDTQYF	TGTGCCAGTAGTATAGATGGCAGGTTCACAGATACGCAGTATTTT
TRBV5-6	TRBJ2-1	NA	NA	CASSYPTLYSYNEQFF	TGTGCCAGCAGCTACCCGACACTTTATTCCTACAATGAGCAGTTCTTC
TRBV19	TRBJ2-2	NA	NA	CASSIRANTGELFF	TGTGCCAGTAGTATCCGGGCGAACACCGGGGAGCTGTTTTTT
TRBV7-8	TRBJ2-1	TRBD1	NA	CASSYNTGDDEQFF	TGTGCCAGCAGCTATAACACAGGGGACGATGAGCAGTTCTTC
TRBV5-8	TRBJ1-5	NA	NA	CASSLVTPYSNQPQHF	TGTGCCAGCAGCTTGGTGACACCCTATAGCAATCAGCCCCAGCATTTT
TRBV10-3	TRBJ1-2	NA	NA	CATQRTENYGYTF	TGTGCCACCCAGAGGACTGAAAACTATGGCTACACCTTC
TRBV10-1	TRBJ2-1	NA	NA	CASSDKEYNEQFF	TGCGCCAGCAGTGACAAGGAGTACAATGAGCAGTTCTTC
TRBV14	TRBJ1-1	NA	NA	CASSQTGATTEAFF	TGTGCCAGCAGCCAGACTGGGGCGACCACTGAAGCTTTCTTT
TRBV18	TRBJ2-4	NA	NA	CASSLERAAVRSLAKNIQYF	TGTGCCAGCTCACTCGAGAGGGCGGCGGTGAGGTCTTTAGCCAAAAACATTCAGTACTTC
TRBV6-6	TRBJ1-3	TRBD1	NA	CASSYAGGSGNTIYF	TGTGCCAGCAGTTACGCAGGGGGATCTGGAAACACCATATATTTT
TRBV6-6	TRBJ2-2	NA	NA	CASRGPNTGELFF	TGTGCCAGCAGGGGGCCAAACACCGGGGAGCTGTTTTTT
TRBV14	TRBJ1-2	NA	NA	CASSQQRHYGYTF	TGTGCCAGCAGCCAACAGCGGCACTATGGCTACACCTTC
TRBV5-6	TRBJ2-5	NA	NA	CASTVGTIQETQYF	TGTGCCAGCACCGTGGGGACAATTCAAGAGACCCAGTACTTC
TRBV7-2	TRBJ2-7	NA	NA	CASSFSQVSYEQYF	TGTGCCAGCAGCTTCTCACAGGTTTCCTACGAGCAGTACTTC
TRBV7-2	TRBJ1-5	NA	NA	CASSSRTGIYSNQPQHF	TGTGCCAGCAGCTCAAGGACTGGAATTTATAGCAATCAGCCCCAGCATTTT
TRBV27	TRBJ2-5	NA	NA	CASSFRGAQETQYF	TGTGCCAGCAGTTTCCGGGGGGCTCAAGAGACCCAGTACTTC
TRBV5-6	TRBJ1-3	TRBD1	once	CASSLNYLGQVENTIYF	TGTGCCAGCAGCTTGAACTACCTCGGACAGGTAGAAAACACCATATATTTT
TRBV7-9	TRBJ2-7	NA	NA	CASSQTLRGAYEQYF	TGTGCCAGCAGCCAGACACTCCGCGGGGCCTACGAGCAGTACTTC
TRBV7-9	TRBJ2-7	TRBD1	few	CASSLGGQGFYEQYF	TGTGCCAGCAGCTTAGGGGGACAGGGCTTCTACGAGCAGTACTTC
TRBV29-1	TRBJ1-1	NA	NA	CSVEDRQGRVNTEAFF	TGCAGCGTTGAAGATCGCCAGGGAAGGGTGAACACTGAAGCTTTCTTT
TRBV28	TRBJ1-6	NA	NA	CASRDSLNSPLHF	TGTGCCAGCAGAGACAGCCTGAATTCACCCCTCCACTTT
TRBV29-1	TRBJ1-4	NA	NA	CSVEDQGEKLFF	TGCAGCGTTGAAGATCAGGGGGAAAAACTGTTTTTT
TRBV6-6	TRBJ1-6	NA	NA	CASTDAEQLYSPLHF	TGTGCCAGCACCGACGCGGAGCAGTTGTACTCACCCCTCCACTTT
TRBV5-1	TRBJ1-2	NA	NA	CASSLSEGGWGYTF	TGCGCCAGCAGCTTGAGTGAGGGAGGTTGGGGCTACACCTTC
TRBV5-6	TRBJ1-1	NA	NA	CASSLAPFWGQDTEAFF	TGTGCCAGCAGCTTGGCCCCCTTTTGGGGGCAAGACACTGAAGCTTTCTTT
TRBV6-5	TRBJ1-5	NA	once	CATGRGGNQPQHF	TGTGCCACGGGGAGGGGAGGCAATCAGCCCCAGCATTTT
TRBV7-2	TRBJ2-2	NA	NA	CASSLAGQDTGELFF	TGTGCCAGCAGCTTAGCCGGACAAGACACCGGGGAGCTGTTTTTT
TRBV27	TRBJ1-4	NA	NA	CASRPSGGATNEKLFF	TGTGCCAGCCGTCCGTCGGGTGGAGCAACTAATGAAAAACTGTTTTTT
TRBV5-1	TRBJ2-3	TRBD1	NA	CASSFRQGYTDTQYF	TGCGCCAGCAGCTTTAGACAGGGCTACACAGATACGCAGTATTTT
TRBV7-9	TRBJ1-2	NA	NA	CASSLSRLGYGYTF	TGTGCCAGCAGCTTATCCAGGTTAGGCTATGGCTACACCTTC
TRBV9	TRBJ2-2	TRBD1	few	CASSVRAGGTNTGELFF	TGTGCCAGCAGCGTACGGGCAGGGGGAACGAACACCGGGGAGCTGTTTTTT
TRBV11-2	TRBJ1-1	NA	few	CASSKGSEAFF	TGTGCCAGCAGCAAGGGGTCTGAAGCTTTCTTT
TRBV5-4	TRBJ1-4	NA	NA	CASSYRTTGAEKLFF	TGTGCCAGCAGCTACAGGACGACAGGAGCCGAAAAACTGTTTTTT
TRBV10-3	TRBJ1-2	TRBD1	few	CAISEWTGKNYGYTF	TGTGCCATCAGTGAATGGACAGGAAAAAACTATGGCTACACCTTC
TRBV5-1	TRBJ2-2	NA	NA	CASSETVNTGELFF	TGCGCCAGCAGCGAGACAGTGAACACCGGGGAGCTGTTTTTT
TRBV11-3	TRBJ2-1	NA	NA	CASSLRDSSNEQFF	TGTGCCAGCAGCTTAAGGGACTCGAGCAATGAGCAGTTCTTC
TRBV19	TRBJ2-1	NA	NA	CASNGGEPYNEQFF	TGTGCCAGTAACGGCGGGGAACCCTACAATGAGCAGTTCTTC
TRBV14	TRBJ2-3	TRBD2	NA	CASSLSGGANTQYF	TGTGCCAGCAGCCTCAGCGGGGGGGCAAATACGCAGTATTTT
TRBV6-5	TRBJ1-3	TRBD1	NA	CASTVIQGAGTIYF	TGTGCCAGCACCGTAATACAGGGGGCCGGCACCATATATTTT
TRBV13	TRBJ2-1	TRBD1	NA	CASSPGAGGIEQFF	TGTGCCAGCAGCCCAGGGGCAGGGGGCATTGAGCAGTTCTTC
TRBV4-1	TRBJ1-1	NA	NA	CASSQSLNTEAFF	TGCGCCAGCAGCCAGAGCCTGAACACTGAAGCTTTCTTT
TRBV6-1	TRBJ1-2	TRBD1	NA	CASNRGLLRDYGYTF	TGTGCCAGCAACAGGGGGCTCCTCAGGGACTATGGCTACACCTTC
TRBV7-8	TRBJ1-5	TRBD1	NA	CASSADRVGNQPQHF	TGTGCCAGCAGCGCCGACAGGGTTGGCAATCAGCCCCAGCATTTT
TRBV4-3	TRBJ2-5	TRBD1	NA	CASSPSPGQDQETQYF	TGCGCCAGCAGCCCATCACCTGGACAGGACCAAGAGACCCAGTACTTC
TRBV18	TRBJ1-6	NA	NA	CASSPYPRDRNSPLHF	TGTGCCAGCTCACCCTACCCCAGGGATCGTAATTCACCCCTCCACTTT
TRBV28	TRBJ1-6	NA	NA	CASTRQGNSPLHF	TGTGCCAGCACCCGCCAGGGAAATTCACCCCTCCACTTT
TRBV6-6	TRBJ2-3	TRBD2	NA	CASSYSIAGGPDTQYF	TGTGCCAGCAGTTACTCGATAGCGGGGGGGCCGGATACGCAGTATTTT
TRBV5-4	TRBJ2-7	NA	NA	CASSSRTEAYEQYF	TGTGCCAGCAGCTCCCGGACGGAGGCCTACGAGCAGTACTTC
TRBV6-4	TRBJ1-2	NA	NA	CASGGLGTYGYTF	TGTGCCAGCGGGGGCTTGGGGACCTATGGCTACACCTTC
TRBV13	TRBJ2-2	NA	NA	CASSLGLAPRGELFF	TGTGCCAGCAGCTTAGGCCTTGCGCCCCGGGGGGAGCTGTTTTTT
TRBV7-2	TRBJ1-2	TRBD1	NA	CASSLGGQGAGGYTF	TGTGCCAGCAGCTTAGGGGGACAGGGGGCCGGGGGCTACACCTTC
TRBV11-2	TRBJ1-5	NA	NA	CASSLGVGNQPQHF	TGTGCCAGCAGCTTAGGCGTTGGCAATCAGCCCCAGCATTTT
TRBV5-1	TRBJ2-5	TRBD2	NA	CASFASGKETQYF	TGCGCCAGCTTCGCTAGCGGGAAAGAGACCCAGTACTTC
TRBV6-4	TRBJ1-4	NA	NA	CASSDSEGEANEKLFF	TGTGCCAGCAGTGACTCCGAAGGAGAAGCTAATGAAAAACTGTTTTTT
TRBV9	TRBJ2-3	TRBD1	NA	CASSVGWTGLLQYF	TGTGCCAGCAGCGTAGGCTGGACAGGTCTTCTTCAGTATTTT
TRBV7-6	TRBJ1-3	NA	NA	CASSSPRESGNTIYF	TGTGCCAGCAGCTCCCCCCGGGAATCTGGAAACACCATATATTTT